Following are 24 T cell receptor beta chains from one sample sequenced in a study of identical twins. MiXCR, applied by TCRdb to the 5' RACE reads, yields one record per CDR3 protein. There are approximately 680,000 distinct CDR3 sequences in the sample; under 8.5% occur only once, and 1.6% lies in the top ten. The sample was also linked to a second study, of yellow fever vaccine responses in identical twins.

Sequencing used PBMCs. The receptors stem from a woman between 18 and 30 years old in good health.

This clonotype was seen at least ten times. The V and J genes are TRBV28 and TRBJ2-3, with D perhaps matching TRBD2 (6 bases). Germline lookup yields CDR1 MDHEN and CDR2 SYDVKM. V lost 3 bases and J lost 1, with 11 bases in between. The CDR3 is 15 residues long. The CDR3 DNA is TGTGCCAGCAGTTTGGGGGGATGGGGCACAGATACGCAGTATTTT. Translated, it gives CASSLGGWGTDTQYF.

This clonotype was recorded at least ten times. The chain carries TRBV10-3 and TRBJ1-4; D ambiguous. The CDR3 is 15 residues long. Germline V gives CDR1 ENHRY, CDR2 SYGVKD. The V gene lost 6 bases and the J gene lost 0 bases, with 11 bases spanning the gap. The CDR3: CAISAADTTNEKLFF. The CDR3 DNA reads as TGTGCCATCAGCGCCGCTGATACAACTAATGAAAAACTGTTTTTT.

This clonotype was counted only a few times. The chain uses TRBV10-3 and TRBJ2-1; 7 bases are a match to TRBD2. CDR3 length: 17 amino acids. Trimming at V came to 6 bases and at J to 3 bases, leaving 14 bases not matched to a gene. Per germline, CDR1 ENHRY and CDR2 SYGVKD. The CDR3 sequence: CAIRIQGRERDYNEQFF. The CDR3 DNA is TGTGCCATCAGAATACAAGGGCGGGAGAGGGACTACAATGAGCAGTTCTTC.

The rearrangement uses TRBV7-9 and TRBJ1-6; a possible D gene is TRBD1 (5 bases). Trimming removed 3 bases from V and 10 bases from J, with 10 bases in between. CDR1 SEHNR and CDR2 FQNEAQ come from the germline V gene (reference sequence). The CDR3 runs to 13 residues. CDR3 in DNA: TGTGCCAGCAGCTTCGGCAAGGGGTCACCCCTCCACTTT. Its translation is CASSFGKGSPLHF.

At least ten counts were recorded for this clonotype. The chain carries TRBV20-1 and TRBJ2-7, with D perhaps matching TRBD2 (6 bases). Trimming stripped 1 base from V and 9 bases from J, with 16 bases between. This CDR3 has 13 residues. The germline V gene has CDR1 DFQATT and CDR2 SNEGSKA (reference sequence). The CDR3 spells CSARVAAVGVQYF. The CDR3 coding sequence is TGCAGTGCTAGAGTAGCGGCTGTCGGTGTGCAGTACTTC.

This clonotype has a handful of counts. This sequence joins TRBV28 and TRBJ2-1, with TRBD2 matching 13 bases. Unmatched junction bases numbered 7, after V lost 6 bases and J lost 2 bases. The CDR3 covers 17 residues. Germline CDR1 is MDHEN and CDR2 is SYDVKM. The CDR3 DNA follows: TGTGCCAGCAGCCCGGGACTAGCGGGACCCACCTACAATGAGCAGTTCTTC. It encodes CASSPGLAGPTYNEQFF.

J is TRBJ2-6 and V is TRBV6-1; a possible D gene is TRBD1 (5 bases). Germline V gene lookup returns CDR1 MNHNS and CDR2 SASEGT. The ends were cut back, 7 bases at V and 1 base at J, with 17 bases in the middle. This CDR3 region has 17 residues. The CDR3 loop is CASKWNVGASGANVLTF. The CDR3 nucleotides are TGTGCCAGCAAGTGGAACGTTGGGGCATCTGGGGCCAACGTCCTGACTTTC.

This clonotype came up a few times. This chain links TRBV3-1 with TRBJ2-6, with D perhaps TRBD2 (5 bases). This CDR3 comprises 14 residues. In germline, CDR1 is LGHDT, CDR2 YNNKEL (reference sequence). V was shortened by 4 bases and J by 7 bases, with 11 bases between the two germline ends. CDR3 protein: CASSPEEGANVLTF. For the CDR3, the DNA is TGTGCCAGCAGCCCCGAAGAGGGTGCCAACGTCCTGACTTTC.

In this sample, this clonotype turned up a few times. V is TRBV6-1 and J is TRBJ1-6; D gene ambiguous. Trimming removed 1 base at V and 8 bases at J, with 6 bases between. The CDR3 is 13 amino acids. Germline V gene sequence: CDR1 MNHNS, CDR2 SASEGT. The CDR3 nucleotides read TGTGCCAGCAGTGAAGGAGGGCATTCACCCCTCCACTTT. Translation gives CASSEGGHSPLHF.

V gene TRBV12-3 or TRBV12-4 combines with J gene TRBJ1-2, with D tentatively TRBD1 (5 bases). V was cut by 6 bases and J by 0 bases, with 11 bases left in between. This CDR3 contains 14 residues. The CDR3 sequence is CASRGTTANYGYTF. CDR3 nucleotide sequence: TGTGCCAGCAGGGGAACGACAGCTAACTATGGCTACACCTTC.

The chain has TRBV6-5 and TRBJ2-5; 7 nucleotides agree with TRBD2. CDR1 is MNHEY, CDR2 SVGAGI, per germline. J lost 5 bases, V lost 0 bases, and 9 bases had no gene match. The CDR3 extends over 16 amino acids. The CDR3 loop reads CASSYSTYPGRETQYF. CDR3 coding DNA: TGTGCCAGCAGTTACTCGACGTACCCCGGGAGGGAGACCCAGTACTTC.

This clonotype was observed a few times. The J gene is TRBJ2-5, the V gene TRBV24-1; tentative D call: TRBD2 (7 bases). CDR3 length equals 13 residues. Germline CDR1 reads KGHDR; CDR2 reads SFDVKD. V was pared by 7 bases and J by 5 bases, with 13 bases between. CDR3 DNA sequence: TGTGCCACCAGCCGGGGGGCTGGGGAGACCCAGTACTTC. Residues: CATSRGAGETQYF.

This clonotype came up a few times. V gene TRBV7-2 combines with J gene TRBJ2-5; 9 bases are shared with TRBD2. Looked up from germline, CDR1 is SGHTA and CDR2 is FQGNSA. This CDR3 comprises 15 residues. Germline trimming cut 5 bases from V and 3 bases from J; bases unmatched to any gene: 7. CDR3 sequence reads: CASSLRVAGEETQYF. The CDR3 DNA reads as TGTGCCAGCAGCCTTCGAGTAGCGGGGGAAGAGACCCAGTACTTC. The whole variable domain, remainder taken from reference TRBV7-2 and TRBJ2-5, is GAGVSQSPSNKVTEKGKDVELRCDPISGHTALYWYRQSLGQGLEFLIYFQGNSAPDKSGLPSDRFSAERTGGSVSTLTIQRTQQEDSAVYLCASSLRVAGEETQYFGPGTRLLVL.

The V gene is TRBV7-9, the J gene TRBJ1-2; D unresolved. The CDR3 is made up of 12 amino acids. CDR1 and CDR2 from the germline V gene are SEHNR and FQNEAQ (reference sequence). The V end was cut by 0 bases, the J end by 6 bases, with 5 bases between. The CDR3 DNA follows: TGTGCCAGCAGCTTAGCCGAGGATGGCTACACCTTC. It codes for CASSLAEDGYTF.

The gene calls are TRBV24-1 and TRBJ1-2; D is perhaps TRBD1 (6 bases). Trimming pared 4 bases from V and 4 bases from J, leaving 12 bases between. The CDR3 runs to 14 residues. Germline V gene sequence: CDR1 KGHDR, CDR2 SFDVKD. The DNA for the CDR3 is TGTGCCACCAGTGAGCAGGGGCCCGGCTATGGCTACACCTTC. Residues: CATSEQGPGYGYTF.

This clonotype was seen just once. V usage is TRBV20-1 and J usage is TRBJ2-7; 7 bases map to TRBD2. This CDR3 has 13 amino acids. Trimming took 6 bases from V and 2 from J; bases not matched to a gene: 7. Germline lookup yields CDR1 DFQATT and CDR2 SNEGSKA (reference sequence). The CDR3 is CSATSSGTYEQYV. CDR3 bases: TGCAGTGCCACGTCTAGCGGAACCTACGAGCAGTACGTC.

This clonotype appeared many times. This chain links TRBV24-1 with TRBJ2-3; D not resolved. V lost 4 bases, J lost 4 bases, and 14 bases lay in between. Germline loops: CDR1 KGHDR, CDR2 SFDVKD. This CDR3 is 15 amino acids long. This CDR3 is CATSEPALGPDTQYF. CDR3 nucleotide sequence: TGTGCCACCAGTGAACCCGCCCTAGGGCCAGATACGCAGTATTTT.

This clonotype was recorded a few times. The chain recombines TRBV2 with TRBJ2-3; D tentatively fits TRBD1 or TRBD2 (5 bases each). This CDR3 is 12 amino acids long. V was pared by 10 bases and J by 7 bases, with 15 bases between. Germline V gives CDR1 SNHLY, CDR2 FYNNEI. Written as DNA, the CDR3 is TGTGCCACAGGGACGCCATTCAATACGCAGTATTTT. Protein: CATGTPFNTQYF.

J is TRBJ2-3 and V is TRBV3-1; no clear D. The CDR3 extends over 14 amino acids. Germline V gene data show CDR1 as LGHDT and CDR2 as YNNKEL (reference sequence). The germline V and J ends were trimmed by 1 base and 2 bases, with 7 bases remaining between them. The DNA of the CDR3 is TGTGCCAGCAGCCAAGCAGTATACACAGATACGCAGTATTTT. Translation: CASSQAVYTDTQYF.

The sample holds many counts of this clonotype. The V call is TRBV2, the J call TRBJ2-5, with D unresolved. CDR1 and CDR2 (germline): SNHLY, FYNNEI. The CDR3 has 12 amino acids. The germline V and J ends were trimmed by 6 bases and 0 bases, with 5 bases remaining between them. The CDR3 DNA reads as TGTGCCAGCAGGAGGAACCAAGAGACCCAGTACTTC. Translated, it gives CASRRNQETQYF.

CDR3 amino acids: CASSQGLQGAESPLHF. The CDR3 bases are TGCGCCAGCAGCCAAGGGCTCCAGGGGGCCGAGTCACCCCTCCACTTT. V usage is TRBV4-1 and J usage is TRBJ1-6, with 8 bases matching TRBD1. This CDR3 has 16 residues. The V gene's germline CDR1 is MGHRA and CDR2 YSYEKL. The trim removed 1 base at V and 10 bases at J, leaving 9 bases unmatched.

The chain employs TRBV6-6 and TRBJ2-1, with a tentative D call TRBD1 (5 bases). Germline values: CDR1 MNHNY, CDR2 SVGAGI (reference sequence). CDR3 length: 13 residues. V was clipped by 6 bases and J by 6 bases, with 12 bases between them. The CDR3 sequence: CASSLGHSNEQFF. CDR3 nucleotide sequence: TGTGCCAGCAGCCTCGGACACAGCAATGAGCAGTTCTTC.

The rearrangement uses TRBV11-2 and TRBJ2-1; the D gene could be TRBD1 or TRBD2 (6 bases each). This CDR3 has 17 amino acids. V was clipped by 5 bases and J by 4 bases, with 21 bases between them. Germline CDR1 reads SGHAT; CDR2 reads FQNNGV. CDR3 DNA sequence: TGTGCCAGCAGCCGCGGGTGGGGGGCCACTACTTACAATGAGCAGTTCTTC. Translation gives CASSRGWGATTYNEQFF. Complete variable domain (other parts from reference TRBV11-2 and TRBJ2-1): EAGVAQSPRYKIIEKRQSVAFWCNPISGHATLYWYQQILGQGPKLLIQFQNNGVVDDSQLPKDRFSAERLKGVDSTLKIQPAKLEDSAVYLCASSRGWGATTYNEQFFGPGTRLTVL.

In its sample, this clonotype was seen many times. The chain carries TRBV28 and TRBJ2-7, with no clear D. The V and J ends lost 6 bases and 4 bases respectively, with 7 bases between them. The germline V gene has CDR1 MDHEN and CDR2 SYDVKM. This CDR3 is built from 11 residues. The CDR3 region has the DNA TGTGCCAGCAGCAACGCATACGAGCAGTACGTC. Amino acid sequence: CASSNAYEQYV.